Following are 18 T cell receptor beta chains from one sample sequenced in a study of T-cell memory formation after mild COVID-19. TCRdb reprocessed the 5' RACE reads via MiXCR and lists one record per CDR3 protein. The profile covers 75,000 to 90,000 distinct CDR3 sequences, with approximately 15% appearing a single time and under 35% taken by the ten largest. Input material: PBMCs or a T cell subset sorted from them (not recorded which). The receptors stem from an adult woman who had mild COVID-19 (a few samples of this study predate the infection). Cell type and time point are not known.

In this sample, this clonotype turned up many times. The chain has TRBV6-4 and TRBJ2-1, with 10 bases fitting TRBD2. Trimming took 4 bases from V and 0 from J; bases not matched to a gene: 0. The CDR3 runs to 15 residues. Germline V gene sequence: CDR1 MRHNA, CDR2 SNTAGT. DNA for the CDR3: TGTGCCAGCAGTGGGACTAGCGGCTCCTACAATGAGCAGTTCTTC. Its protein product is CASSGTSGSYNEQFF.

This sequence joins TRBV29-1 and TRBJ2-2; TRBD2 might be the D (5 bases). Germline CDR1 reads SQVTM; CDR2 reads ANQGSEA. V was trimmed by 6 bases and J by 7 bases, leaving 9 bases between them. The CDR3 runs to 11 residues. The CDR3 sequence is CSVARDGELFF. The CDR3 DNA reads TGCAGCGTGGCCCGGGACGGGGAGCTGTTTTTT.

The rearrangement uses TRBV5-1 and TRBJ2-1; D is ambiguous. Germline assignment: CDR1 SGHRS and CDR2 YFSETQ. Between the trimmed V and J ends, which lost 4 bases and 7 bases, there was a span of 12 bases. The CDR3 is 13 residues long. The CDR3 here is CASSPTESNEQFF. CDR3 DNA: TGCGCCAGCAGCCCCACCGAATCAAATGAGCAGTTCTTC. Filled out from reference TRBV5-1 and TRBJ2-1, the complete variable domain reads KAGVTQTPRYLIKTRGQQVTLSCSPISGHRSVSWYQQTPGQGLQFLFEYFSETQRNKGNFPGRFSGRQFSNSRSEMNVSTLELGDSALYLCASSPTESNEQFFGPGTRLTVL.

The chain uses TRBV19 and TRBJ2-1; tentative D call: TRBD2 (6 bases). The CDR3 spans 16 residues. Germline V lookup: CDR1 LNHDA, CDR2 SQIVND (reference sequence). Trimming took 4 bases from V and 4 from J, leaving 17 bases between them. The CDR3 nucleotides read TGTGCCAGTAGTACCCTCCGGGGGTCTAGGTACAATGAGCAGTTCTTC. Translating gives CASSTLRGSRYNEQFF.

The chain recombines TRBV7-9 with TRBJ2-5, with D maybe TRBD2 (6 bases). CDR3 length equals 15 residues. CDR1 is SEHNR, CDR2 FQNEAQ, per germline (reference sequence). V was pared by 2 bases and J by 6 bases, with 16 bases between. The CDR3 region is CASSLSGGIPKTQYF. In DNA form, the CDR3 reads TGTGCCAGCAGCTTATCAGGAGGGATCCCCAAGACCCAGTACTTC.

This clonotype showed up just a few times. The chain is built from TRBV12-3 or TRBV12-4 and TRBJ2-3; TRBD1 is a possible D gene (5 bases). The CDR3 spans 11 residues. Trimming took 3 bases from V and 8 from J, leaving 6 bases between them. The DNA of the CDR3 is TGTGCCAGCAGTTTGGGGCGTACGCAGTATTTT. Translated: CASSLGRTQYF.

This clonotype came up a few times. The chain links TRBV2 to TRBJ1-1; no clear D gene. The V end was cut by 6 bases, the J end by 4 bases, with 15 bases between. Per germline, CDR1 SNHLY and CDR2 FYNNEI. The CDR3 is 14 residues long. The DNA for the CDR3 is TGTGCCAGCAGAGACCCCAACATTGGCACTGAAGCTTTCTTT. It encodes CASRDPNIGTEAFF.

This clonotype was seen a few times. The chain carries TRBV9 and TRBJ2-7; D is perhaps TRBD1 or TRBD2 (5 bases each). The CDR3 length is 15 residues. Per germline, CDR1 SGDLS and CDR2 YYNGEE. The ends were cut back, 2 bases at V and 4 bases at J, with 16 bases in the middle. DNA of the CDR3: TGTGCCAGCAGCGTCTCCGCTGGTTGGGGGTACGAGCAGTACTTC. It translates to CASSVSAGWGYEQYF.

This chain connects TRBV20-1 to TRBJ1-1; the match to TRBD1 covers 7 bases. The V gene's germline CDR1 is DFQATT and CDR2 SNEGSKA (reference sequence). This CDR3 comprises 16 residues. Germline trimming cut 6 bases from V and 5 bases from J; bases unmatched to any gene: 18. CDR3 DNA sequence: TGCAGTGCCAACCCAATGACAGGGTTGTTCGGGACTGAAGCTTTCTTT. The encoded protein is CSANPMTGLFGTEAFF.

This clonotype was detected only a few times. The chain uses TRBV5-4 and TRBJ2-3; perhaps TRBD1 as D (6 bases). The CDR3 contains 16 residues. The germline gives CDR1 SGHNT, CDR2 YYREEE (reference sequence). V dropped 2 bases and J dropped 0 bases, with 13 bases sitting between them. In DNA, the CDR3 is TGTGCCAGCAGCTTAAGGACAGCCGCTAGCACAGATACGCAGTATTTT. Residues: CASSLRTAASTDTQYF. The full variable domain, its missing parts supplied by reference TRBV5-4 and TRBJ2-3, is ETGVTQSPTHLIKTRGQQVTLRCSSQSGHNTVSWYQQALGQGPQFIFQYYREEENGRGNFPPRFSGLQFPNYSSELNVNALELDDSALYLCASSLRTAASTDTQYFGPGTRLTVL.

This clonotype has ten or more counts. This CDR3 reads CATSSSSGRPQFF. The CDR3 DNA sequence: TGTGCCACCAGCAGTTCTAGCGGGAGACCCCAGTTCTTC. The rearrangement links TRBV15 to TRBJ2-1, with 10 bases that match TRBD2. Germline V gene sequence: CDR1 LNHNV, CDR2 YYDKDF (reference sequence). The CDR3 is made up of 13 amino acids. The V segment lost 3 bases and the J segment 13 bases; nucleotides outside the gene matches: 6.

This clonotype has a handful of counts. DNA of the CDR3: TGCAGTGCTAGAGTCGGGGGGCAGCGTGAAAAACTGTTTTTT. This gives the protein CSARVGGQREKLFF. The genes are TRBV20-1 and TRBJ1-4; weak D call: TRBD1 (6 bases). V lost 1 base and J 7 bases, leaving 13 bases between the germline ends. The CDR3 totals 14 residues. The germline V gene has CDR1 DFQATT and CDR2 SNEGSKA (reference sequence).

The V and J genes are TRBV7-6 and TRBJ2-7; 8 nucleotides match TRBD2. Germline CDR1 and CDR2: SGHVS and FNYEAQ. V lost 0 bases and J lost 3; bases outside the gene matches: 10. The CDR3 has 17 amino acids. The CDR3 loop reads CASSLAANYGGGYEQYF. The CDR3 DNA is TGTGCCAGCAGCTTAGCTGCAAATTACGGGGGGGGCTACGAGCAGTACTTC.

This clonotype occurred a few times. The chain is built from TRBV5-5 and TRBJ2-1, with TRBD1 as a possible D gene (5 bases). Germline loops: CDR1 SGHKS, CDR2 YYEKEE (reference sequence). Trimming shortened V by 2 bases and J by 7 bases, and 19 bases separated the two germline ends. The CDR3 sequence is 16 residues long. The CDR3 loop is CASSLSGFTVSNEQFF. DNA of the CDR3: TGTGCCAGCAGCTTATCAGGGTTCACGGTTTCGAATGAGCAGTTCTTC. Combining the CDR3 with reference TRBV5-5 and TRBJ2-1 gives the whole variable domain DAGVTQSPTHLIKTRGQQVTLRCSPISGHKSVSWYQQVLGQGPQFIFQYYEKEERGRGNFPDRFSARQFPNYSSELNVNALLLGDSALYLCASSLSGFTVSNEQFFGPGTRLTVL.

This clonotype was found a few times. This chain uses TRBV24-1 with TRBJ2-7; D remains unclear. V was shortened by 4 bases and J by 2 bases, with 2 bases between the two germline ends. There are 11 residues in the CDR3. CDR1 and CDR2 (germline): KGHDR, SFDVKD. This chain's CDR3 is CATSDPYEQYF. CDR3 DNA sequence: TGTGCCACCAGTGACCCCTACGAGCAGTACTTC.

V gene TRBV19 combines with J gene TRBJ2-2, with D possibly being TRBD2 (6 bases). Germline V gene lookup returns CDR1 LNHDA and CDR2 SQIVND (reference sequence). Deletions cut 3 bases from V and 0 bases from J, with 8 bases between. This CDR3 contains 15 residues. The CDR3 reads CASSIWDSNTGELFF. Here the CDR3 DNA reads TGTGCCAGTAGTATCTGGGACTCGAACACCGGGGAGCTGTTTTTT.

This chain connects TRBV12-3 or TRBV12-4 to TRBJ2-7; 9 bases line up with TRBD1. This CDR3 is 12 amino acids long. J was trimmed by 6 bases and V by 3 bases; bases with no gene match: 0. CDR3 protein: CASSLTGGEQYF. Written as DNA, the CDR3 is TGTGCCAGCAGTTTGACAGGGGGCGAGCAGTACTTC.

This clonotype was counted between two and nine times. The chain carries TRBV7-9 and TRBJ2-1; 7 nucleotides agree with TRBD2. The germline V gene has CDR1 SEHNR and CDR2 FQNEAQ (reference sequence). The trim removed 3 bases at V and 8 bases at J, leaving 13 bases unmatched. The CDR3 consists of 16 residues. CDR3 region: CASSFPRGGATDEQFF. DNA for the CDR3: TGTGCCAGCAGCTTCCCCCGCGGGGGAGCCACGGATGAGCAGTTCTTC. Variable domain in full (rest from reference TRBV7-9 and TRBJ2-1): DTGVSQNPRHKITKRGQNVTFRCDPISEHNRLYWYRQTLGQGPEFLTYFQNEAQLEKSRLLSDRFSAERPKGSFSTLEIQRTEQGDSAMYLCASSFPRGGATDEQFFGPGTRLTVL.